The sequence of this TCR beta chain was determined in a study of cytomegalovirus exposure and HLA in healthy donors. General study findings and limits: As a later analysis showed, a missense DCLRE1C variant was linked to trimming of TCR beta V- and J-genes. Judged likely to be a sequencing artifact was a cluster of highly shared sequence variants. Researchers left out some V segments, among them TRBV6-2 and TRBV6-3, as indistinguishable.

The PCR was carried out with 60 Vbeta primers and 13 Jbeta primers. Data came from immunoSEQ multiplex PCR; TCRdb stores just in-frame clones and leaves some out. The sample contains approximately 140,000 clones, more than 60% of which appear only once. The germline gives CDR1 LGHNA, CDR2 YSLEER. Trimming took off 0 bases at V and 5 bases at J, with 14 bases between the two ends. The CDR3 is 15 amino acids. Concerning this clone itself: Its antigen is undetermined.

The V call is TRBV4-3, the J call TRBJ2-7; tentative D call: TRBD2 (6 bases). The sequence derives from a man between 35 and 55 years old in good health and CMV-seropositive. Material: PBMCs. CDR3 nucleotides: TGCGCCAGCAGCCAAGAATTGCGACTAGTGAACGAGCAGTACTTC. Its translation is CASSQELRLVNEQYF.